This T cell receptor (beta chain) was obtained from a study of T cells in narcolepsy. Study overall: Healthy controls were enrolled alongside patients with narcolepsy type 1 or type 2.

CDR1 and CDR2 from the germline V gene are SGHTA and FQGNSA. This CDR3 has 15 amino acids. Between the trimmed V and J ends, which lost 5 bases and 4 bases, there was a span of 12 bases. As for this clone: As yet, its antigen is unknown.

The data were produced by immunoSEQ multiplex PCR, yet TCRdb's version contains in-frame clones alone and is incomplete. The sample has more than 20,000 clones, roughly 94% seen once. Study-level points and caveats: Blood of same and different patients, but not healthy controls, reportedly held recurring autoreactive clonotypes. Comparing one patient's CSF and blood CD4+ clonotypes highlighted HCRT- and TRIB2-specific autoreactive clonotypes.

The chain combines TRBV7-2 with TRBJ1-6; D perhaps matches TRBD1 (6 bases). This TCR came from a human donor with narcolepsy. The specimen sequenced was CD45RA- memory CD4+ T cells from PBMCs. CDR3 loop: CASSLGGGYNSPLHF. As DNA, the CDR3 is TGTGCCAGCAGCCTTGGAGGGGGTTATAATTCACCCCTCCACTTT.